The sequence of this T cell receptor (beta chain) was determined in a study of molecular identifiers for immune sequencing clone quantification. Broader study findings: Detection of one spiked Jurkat cell's TCR RNA reportedly worked in 850,000 to 1,000,000 naive cells. In naive cells, clones above 20 RNA copies held under 1% of molecules, whereas in effector cells they held over 97%. Because of identical TCR molecules sharing a barcode, sizes of highly expanded clones could be underestimated.

Previously described methods and listed TCR primers were employed for the bulk TCR libraries. TCRdb re-called the PCR reads with MiXCR, one entry per CDR3 protein. In the table there are about 500,000 distinct CDR3 sequences, about 26% of which are singletons. Points on this clonotype: Its antigen is still unknown.

There are 16 residues in the CDR3. The germline gives CDR1 MGHDK, CDR2 SYGVNS. Trimming cost V 2 bases and J 3 bases, with 14 bases left between them. The sequenced sample was naive CD8+ T cells from blood, with Jurkat cell RNA spiked in. This sample's subset: FACS-sorted CD8+CD4-CCR7+CD45RA+ naive T cells. The rearrangement joins TRBV25-1 to TRBJ2-1; no clear D gene. This TCR was sampled from a human donor in good health. Some libraries in this study had Jurkat cell RNA spiked in. Here the CDR3 reads CASSETKSAFYNEQFF. CDR3 DNA sequence: TGTGCCAGCAGTGAAACTAAATCGGCCTTCTACAATGAGCAGTTCTTC.